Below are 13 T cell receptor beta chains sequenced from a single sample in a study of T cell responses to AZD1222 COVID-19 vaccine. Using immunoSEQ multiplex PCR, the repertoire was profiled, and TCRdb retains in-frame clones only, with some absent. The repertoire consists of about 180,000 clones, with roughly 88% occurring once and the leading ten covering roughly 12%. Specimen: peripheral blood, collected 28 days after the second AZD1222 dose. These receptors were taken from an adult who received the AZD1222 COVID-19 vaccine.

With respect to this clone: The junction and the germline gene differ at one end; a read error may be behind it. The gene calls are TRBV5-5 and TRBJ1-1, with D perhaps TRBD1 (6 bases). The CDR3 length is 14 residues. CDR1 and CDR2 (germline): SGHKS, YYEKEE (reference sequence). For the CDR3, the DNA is TGTGCCAGCAGCTCAGGACCAGGGGCACTTTTAGGGGTCTTT. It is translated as CASSSGPGALLGVF.

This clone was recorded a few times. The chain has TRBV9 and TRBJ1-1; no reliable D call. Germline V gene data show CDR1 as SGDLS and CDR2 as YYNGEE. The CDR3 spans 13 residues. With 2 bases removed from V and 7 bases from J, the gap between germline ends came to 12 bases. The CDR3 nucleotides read TGTGCCAGCAGCGTGACGGACGTGAGTGAAGCTTTCTTT. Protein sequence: CASSVTDVSEAFF.

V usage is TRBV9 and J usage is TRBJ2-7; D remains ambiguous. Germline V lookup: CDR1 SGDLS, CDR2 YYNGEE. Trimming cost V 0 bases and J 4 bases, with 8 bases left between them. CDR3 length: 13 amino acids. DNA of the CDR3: TGTGCCAGCAGCGTAGAAGGGTCATACGAGCAGTACTTC. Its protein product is CASSVEGSYEQYF.

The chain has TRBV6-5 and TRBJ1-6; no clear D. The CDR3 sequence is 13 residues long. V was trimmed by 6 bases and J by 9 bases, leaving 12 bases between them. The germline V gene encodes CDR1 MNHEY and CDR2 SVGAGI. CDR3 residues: CASRETILSPLHF. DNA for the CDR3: TGTGCCAGCAGGGAGACAATCCTTTCACCCCTCCACTTT.

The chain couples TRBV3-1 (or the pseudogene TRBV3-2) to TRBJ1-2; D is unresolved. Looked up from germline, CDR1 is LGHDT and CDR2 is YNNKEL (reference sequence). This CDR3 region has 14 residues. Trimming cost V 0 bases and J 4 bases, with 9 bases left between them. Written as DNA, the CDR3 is TGTGCCAGCAGCCAAGACCGGGTAGGCTATGGCTACACCTTC. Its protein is CASSQDRVGYGYTF.

The CDR3 is CATSDPSGAQQFF. CDR3 in DNA: TGTGCCACCAGTGATCCTAGCGGGGCTCAGCAGTTCTTC. This sequence joins TRBV24-1 and TRBJ2-1, with 9 bases lining up with TRBD2. The germline gives CDR1 KGHDR, CDR2 SFDVKD. This CDR3 is built from 13 residues. The V segment lost 3 bases and the J segment 11 bases; nucleotides outside the gene matches: 4.

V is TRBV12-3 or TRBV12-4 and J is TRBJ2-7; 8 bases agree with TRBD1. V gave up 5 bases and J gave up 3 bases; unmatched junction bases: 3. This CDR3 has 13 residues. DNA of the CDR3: TGTGCCAGCAGTCCCACAGGGGGCTACGAGCAGTACTTC. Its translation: CASSPTGGYEQYF.

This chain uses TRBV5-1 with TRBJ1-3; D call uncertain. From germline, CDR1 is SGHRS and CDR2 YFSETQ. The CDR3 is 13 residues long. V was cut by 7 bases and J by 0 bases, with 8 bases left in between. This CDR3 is CASAPVSGNTIYF. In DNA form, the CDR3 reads TGCGCCAGCGCCCCGGTCTCTGGAAACACCATATATTTT. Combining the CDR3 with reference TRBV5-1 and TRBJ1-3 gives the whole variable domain KAGVTQTPRYLIKTRGQQVTLSCSPISGHRSVSWYQQTPGQGLQFLFEYFSETQRNKGNFPGRFSGRQFSNSRSEMNVSTLELGDSALYLCASAPVSGNTIYFGEGSWLTVV.

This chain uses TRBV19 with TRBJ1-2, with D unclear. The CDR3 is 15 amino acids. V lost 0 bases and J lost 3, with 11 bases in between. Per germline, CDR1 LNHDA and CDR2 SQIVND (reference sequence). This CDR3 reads CASSIDWSGDYGYTF. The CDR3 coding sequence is TGTGCCAGTAGTATAGATTGGTCAGGCGACTATGGCTACACCTTC.

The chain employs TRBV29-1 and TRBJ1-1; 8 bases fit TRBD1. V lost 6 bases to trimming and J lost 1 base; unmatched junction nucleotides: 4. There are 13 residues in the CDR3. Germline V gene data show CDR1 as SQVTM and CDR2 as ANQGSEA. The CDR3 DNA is TGCAGCGTAGGACAGGGCCCGAACACTGAAGCTTTCTTT. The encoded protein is CSVGQGPNTEAFF.

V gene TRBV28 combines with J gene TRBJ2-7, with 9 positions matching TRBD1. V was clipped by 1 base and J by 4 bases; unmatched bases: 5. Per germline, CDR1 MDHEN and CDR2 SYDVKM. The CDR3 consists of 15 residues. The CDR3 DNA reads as TGTGCCAGCAGTTTATATGGACAGGGGAAGTACGAGCAGTACTTC. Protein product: CASSLYGQGKYEQYF.

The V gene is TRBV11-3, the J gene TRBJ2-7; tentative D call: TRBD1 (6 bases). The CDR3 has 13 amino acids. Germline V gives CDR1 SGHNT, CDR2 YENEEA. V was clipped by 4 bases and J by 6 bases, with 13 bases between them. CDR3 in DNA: TGTGCCAGCAGCTCCGGAACAGGGATCGAGCAGTACTTC. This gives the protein CASSSGTGIEQYF.

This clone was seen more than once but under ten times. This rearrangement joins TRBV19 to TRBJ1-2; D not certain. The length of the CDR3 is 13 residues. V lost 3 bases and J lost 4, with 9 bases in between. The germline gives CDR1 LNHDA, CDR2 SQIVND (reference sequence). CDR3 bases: TGTGCCAGTAGTATTATGGCAGCCTATGGCTACACCTTC. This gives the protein CASSIMAAYGYTF.